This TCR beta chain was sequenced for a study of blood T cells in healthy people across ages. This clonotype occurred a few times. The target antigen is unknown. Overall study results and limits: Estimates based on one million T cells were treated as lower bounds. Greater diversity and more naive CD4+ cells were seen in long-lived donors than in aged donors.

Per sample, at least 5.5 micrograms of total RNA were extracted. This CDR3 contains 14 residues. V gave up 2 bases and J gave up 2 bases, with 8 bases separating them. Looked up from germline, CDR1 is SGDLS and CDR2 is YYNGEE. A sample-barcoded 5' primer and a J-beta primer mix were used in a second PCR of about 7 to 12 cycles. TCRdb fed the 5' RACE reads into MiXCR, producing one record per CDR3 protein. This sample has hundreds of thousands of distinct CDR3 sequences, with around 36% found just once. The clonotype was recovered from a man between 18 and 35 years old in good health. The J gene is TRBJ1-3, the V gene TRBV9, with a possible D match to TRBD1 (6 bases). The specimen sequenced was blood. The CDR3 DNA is TGTGCCAGCAGCGTTAGGACAGCTGGAAACACCATATATTTT. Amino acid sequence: CASSVRTAGNTIYF. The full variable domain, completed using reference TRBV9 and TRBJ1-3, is DSGVTQTPKHLITATGQRVTLRCSPRSGDLSVYWYQQSLDQGLQFLIQYYNGEERAKGNILERFSAQQFPDLHSELNLSSLELGDSALYFCASSVRTAGNTIYFGEGSWLTVV.